This TCR beta chain was found in a study of cytomegalovirus exposure and HLA in healthy donors. CDR3 length equals 15 residues. V was pared by 2 bases and J by 3 bases, with 4 bases of the junction left unmatched. Per germline, CDR1 SGHAT and CDR2 FQNNGV. Notes on the study in general: The authors listed 150 to 200 TCR beta chains as cytomegalovirus-associated. Within the 90 to 150 validation repertoires, first-cohort TCR clusters tended to co-occur, according to a later analysis.

The study drew the donors from its approximately 110-subject validation cohort, separate from the roughly 670-subject first cohort. Notes on this clone: What it binds is not known.

The data were produced by immunoSEQ multiplex PCR, yet TCRdb's version contains in-frame clones alone and is incomplete. In the table there are over 200,000 clones, 88% of which are singletons. V usage is TRBV11-2 and J usage is TRBJ2-7, with 10 bases identical to TRBD1. Input material: PBMCs. This clonotype was sampled from a young woman in good health and CMV-seronegative. The CDR3 spells CASSLIRDRGYEQYF. CDR3 nucleotides: TGTGCCAGCAGCTTAATCCGGGACAGGGGCTACGAGCAGTACTTC. The variable domain in full, with the rest retrieved from reference TRBV11-2 and TRBJ2-7, is EAGVAQSPRYKIIEKRQSVAFWCNPISGHATLYWYQQILGQGPKLLIQFQNNGVVDDSQLPKDRFSAERLKGVDSTLKIQPAKLEDSAVYLCASSLIRDRGYEQYFGPGTRLTVT.